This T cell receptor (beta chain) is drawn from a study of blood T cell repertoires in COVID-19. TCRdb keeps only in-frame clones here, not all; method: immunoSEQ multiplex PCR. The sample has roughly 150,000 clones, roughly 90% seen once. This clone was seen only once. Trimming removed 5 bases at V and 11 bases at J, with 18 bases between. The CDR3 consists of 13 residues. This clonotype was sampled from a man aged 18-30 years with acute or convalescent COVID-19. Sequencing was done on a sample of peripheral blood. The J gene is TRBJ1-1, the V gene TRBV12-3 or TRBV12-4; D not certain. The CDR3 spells CASSGTSDGRAFF. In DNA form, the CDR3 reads TGTGCCAGCAGTGGAACTTCGGACGGGAGGGCTTTCTTT.